This entry features one TCR beta chain sequence. Its antigen is not known. These data originate in a study of cytotoxic CD8 clonotypes in ibrutinib-treated CLL. Some clones are missing from TCRdb's copy, which holds only in-frame ones; the method was immunoSEQ multiplex PCR. The table records more than 110,000 clones, approximately 80% of them present only once. In germline, CDR1 is SGHAT, CDR2 FQNNGV. The CDR3 consists of 17 residues. The ends were cut back, 1 base at V and 3 bases at J, with 15 bases in the middle. General study results and limits: Baseline values of clonality outstripped age-matched healthy donors and followed circulating CD8+ T-cell counts.

The rearrangement joins TRBV11-2 to TRBJ2-2; the D gene is possibly TRBD2 (5 bases). This sequence originates from a human donor with chronic lymphocytic leukemia. Sequenced here: PBMCs, sampled after 24 months of ibrutinib treatment. The CDR3 DNA reads TGTGCCAGCAGCTTAGGGCCCATCGGGGTGTACACCGGGGAGCTGTTTTTT. Amino acid sequence: CASSLGPIGVYTGELFF.